Listed below are T cell receptor beta chains from one sample, sequenced in a study of control samples from healthy donors and cancer patients. The assay was immunoSEQ multiplex PCR, and TCRdb's table has in-frame clones only and misses some. The table lists about 170,000 clones, just over 90% of them singletons, with roughly 3.9% in the top ten. Sequenced input: blood. These receptors originate from a woman aged 60-75 years in good health. Each CDR3 is given with its conserved first and last residue. The order of the fields is clone size, D gene, V gene, J gene, CDR3 DNA, CDR3 protein. A D gene is named only where the DNA matches it firmly. Clone size appears in some rows only: once, few, many, or a class for an expanded clone.

clone_size: .
d_call: .
v_call: TRBV20-1
j_call: TRBJ1-1
cdr3_nt: TGCAGTGCTAGTTGGGGTGGGAACACTGAAGCTTTCTTT
cdr3_aa: CSASWGGNTEAFF

clone_size: .
d_call: .
v_call: TRBV7-9
j_call: TRBJ1-2
cdr3_nt: TGTGCCAGCAGCTTAGACAGTTATGGCTACACCTTC
cdr3_aa: CASSLDSYGYTF

clone_size: .
d_call: .
v_call: TRBV5-1
j_call: TRBJ2-5
cdr3_nt: TGCGCCAGCAACGATCCTGGAGGGGGGGGTGAGACCCAGTACTTC
cdr3_aa: CASNDPGGGGETQYF

clone_size: .
d_call: TRBD2
v_call: TRBV6-2/TRBV6-3
j_call: TRBJ2-5
cdr3_nt: TGTGCCAGCAGTCAACTAGCGGGTGGAGAGACCCAGTACTTC
cdr3_aa: CASSQLAGGETQYF

clone_size: .
d_call: .
v_call: TRBV19
j_call: TRBJ1-5
cdr3_nt: TGTGCCAGTAGTATAGAGGGGGATCAGCCCCAGCATTTT
cdr3_aa: CASSIEGDQPQHF

clone_size: .
d_call: TRBD2
v_call: TRBV7-2
j_call: TRBJ2-7
cdr3_nt: TGTGCCAGCAGCCCGCGCGGGGGGGGATACGAGCAGTACTTC
cdr3_aa: CASSPRGGGYEQYF

clone_size: .
d_call: TRBD1
v_call: TRBV19
j_call: TRBJ1-2
cdr3_nt: TGTGCCACAAAAACGGGACAGGGAGACTATGGCTACACCTTC
cdr3_aa: CATKTGQGDYGYTF

clone_size: .
d_call: TRBD1
v_call: TRBV19
j_call: TRBJ1-2
cdr3_nt: TGTGCCGGAAGACAGGGACTATATGGCTACACCTTC
cdr3_aa: CAGRQGLYGYTF

clone_size: .
d_call: TRBD1
v_call: TRBV12-3/TRBV12-4
j_call: TRBJ1-1
cdr3_nt: TGTGCCAGCAGCCAACAGGGGGCAGGAGGTGCTTTCTTT
cdr3_aa: CASSQQGAGGAFF

clone_size: once
d_call: .
v_call: TRBV19
j_call: TRBJ1-5
cdr3_nt: TGTGCCAGTAGTATCGACGGGGCCCGCAATCAGCCCCAGCATTTT
cdr3_aa: CASSIDGARNQPQHF

clone_size: .
d_call: .
v_call: TRBV5-4
j_call: TRBJ2-5
cdr3_nt: TGTGCCAGCAGCCCTAGAGAGTTCTCCGGGGAGACCCAGTACTTC
cdr3_aa: CASSPREFSGETQYF

clone_size: .
d_call: .
v_call: TRBV7-3
j_call: TRBJ1-1
cdr3_nt: TGTGCCAGCGTAGGACAGAACACTGAAGCTTTCTTT
cdr3_aa: CASVGQNTEAFF

clone_size: .
d_call: TRBD2
v_call: TRBV7-2
j_call: TRBJ2-5
cdr3_nt: TGTGCCAGCAGCTTCGGGGGGGAAGAGACCCAGTACTTC
cdr3_aa: CASSFGGEETQYF

clone_size: .
d_call: TRBD1
v_call: TRBV19
j_call: TRBJ2-5
cdr3_nt: TGTGCCAGTAGTCTACAGGGGGCGCTGCGCCGAGAGACCCAGTACTTC
cdr3_aa: CASSLQGALRRETQYF

clone_size: .
d_call: TRBD2
v_call: TRBV7-9
j_call: TRBJ2-4
cdr3_nt: TGTGCCAGCAGCGATGGACTAGCGGGGGCAAAAAACATTCAGTACTTC
cdr3_aa: CASSDGLAGAKNIQYF

clone_size: .
d_call: TRBD2
v_call: TRBV13
j_call: TRBJ2-3
cdr3_nt: TGTGCCAGCAGCTCCACACTAGCGGGGGTCCGCACAGATACGCAGTATTTT
cdr3_aa: CASSSTLAGVRTDTQYF

clone_size: .
d_call: TRBD1
v_call: TRBV2
j_call: TRBJ2-3
cdr3_nt: TGTGCCAGCAGTACCGGACAGGGGGTGGGCACAGATACGCAGTATTTT
cdr3_aa: CASSTGQGVGTDTQYF

clone_size: .
d_call: .
v_call: TRBV7-9
j_call: TRBJ1-3
cdr3_nt: TGTGCCAGCAGCTTAGAGCCTGGAACTGGAAACACCATATATTTT
cdr3_aa: CASSLEPGTGNTIYF

clone_size: .
d_call: TRBD2
v_call: TRBV6-2/TRBV6-3
j_call: TRBJ2-1
cdr3_nt: TGTGCCAGCAGTCTCAGCGGGGGCACCTACAATGAGCAGTTCTTC
cdr3_aa: CASSLSGGTYNEQFF

clone_size: .
d_call: .
v_call: TRBV4-3
j_call: TRBJ1-2
cdr3_nt: TGCGCCAGCAGCCGGCGGGGGCTGGGAAATGGCTACACCTTC
cdr3_aa: CASSRRGLGNGYTF

clone_size: .
d_call: .
v_call: TRBV6-6
j_call: TRBJ1-5
cdr3_nt: TGTGCCAGCAGTTACTCAACAGGGTACAATCAGCCCCAGCATTTT
cdr3_aa: CASSYSTGYNQPQHF

clone_size: .
d_call: .
v_call: TRBV4-3
j_call: TRBJ2-3
cdr3_nt: TGCGCCAGCAGCCAACCCGGGAGCACAGATACGCAGTATTTT
cdr3_aa: CASSQPGSTDTQYF

clone_size: .
d_call: .
v_call: TRBV29-1
j_call: TRBJ2-7
cdr3_nt: TGCAGCGTTGATCCAGGGAGAGGCGAGCAGTACTTC
cdr3_aa: CSVDPGRGEQYF

clone_size: .
d_call: TRBD1
v_call: TRBV6-5
j_call: TRBJ1-1
cdr3_nt: TGTGCCAGCAGATACGACAGGGACCAAGGTGAAGCTTTCTTT
cdr3_aa: CASRYDRDQGEAFF

clone_size: .
d_call: .
v_call: TRBV12-5
j_call: TRBJ2-4
cdr3_nt: TGTGCTAGTGGTTTGGCCCGAAAGGACATTCAGTACTTC
cdr3_aa: CASGLARKDIQYF

clone_size: .
d_call: TRBD2
v_call: TRBV6-1
j_call: TRBJ2-1
cdr3_nt: TGTGCCAGCAGTGAATTGGCTAGCGGGGGGGCCTACAATGAGCAGTTCTTC
cdr3_aa: CASSELASGGAYNEQFF

clone_size: .
d_call: TRBD1
v_call: TRBV19
j_call: TRBJ1-5
cdr3_nt: TGTGCCAGTAGTGTCGCTCCGGGACAGGGGCTTCAGAGTGGCAATCAGCCCCAGCATTTT
cdr3_aa: CASSVAPGQGLQSGNQPQHF

clone_size: .
d_call: TRBD1
v_call: TRBV7-2
j_call: TRBJ1-4
cdr3_nt: TGTGCCAGCAGCTTTCAGGGGGCGCGAGAAAAACTGTTTTTT
cdr3_aa: CASSFQGAREKLFF

clone_size: once
d_call: TRBD2
v_call: TRBV18
j_call: TRBJ2-2
cdr3_nt: TGTGCCAGCTCACCCAGTAGCGGGGGGAACACCGGGGAGCTGTTTTTT
cdr3_aa: CASSPSSGGNTGELFF

clone_size: .
d_call: .
v_call: TRBV10-3
j_call: TRBJ1-1
cdr3_nt: TGTGCCATCATCGATTCAGGGAGAAGCACTGAAGCTTTCTTT
cdr3_aa: CAIIDSGRSTEAFF

clone_size: .
d_call: .
v_call: TRBV27
j_call: TRBJ1-2
cdr3_nt: TGTGCCAGCAGTGGTTTATCTTCGGTTTCGGGCTACACCTTC
cdr3_aa: CASSGLSSVSGYTF

clone_size: once
d_call: .
v_call: TRBV7-2
j_call: TRBJ1-4
cdr3_nt: TGTGCCAGCAGCTTAGGCAGGACGGAGAATGAAAAACTGTTTTTT
cdr3_aa: CASSLGRTENEKLFF

clone_size: .
d_call: .
v_call: TRBV6-6
j_call: TRBJ1-2
cdr3_nt: TGTGCCAGCAGTTACGATGGCAATGGGCACTATGGCTACACCTTC
cdr3_aa: CASSYDGNGHYGYTF

clone_size: .
d_call: .
v_call: TRBV7-2
j_call: TRBJ1-5
cdr3_nt: TGTGCCAGCAGCTTATCCAGGGAGCAGGGCAATCAGCCCCAGCATTTT
cdr3_aa: CASSLSREQGNQPQHF

clone_size: .
d_call: TRBD1
v_call: TRBV7-6
j_call: TRBJ2-7
cdr3_nt: TGTGCCAGCAGCCACCGGGACAGAGGAGACTACGAGCAGTACTTC
cdr3_aa: CASSHRDRGDYEQYF

clone_size: .
d_call: .
v_call: TRBV6-6
j_call: TRBJ2-2
cdr3_nt: TGTGCCAGCAGTTATTCCCCGGGCGACACCGGGGAGCTGTTTTTT
cdr3_aa: CASSYSPGDTGELFF

clone_size: .
d_call: TRBD1
v_call: TRBV3-1/TRBV3-2
j_call: TRBJ1-1
cdr3_nt: TGTGCCAGCAGCACAGGACAGGGGGCCACTGAAGCTTTCTTT
cdr3_aa: CASSTGQGATEAFF

clone_size: .
d_call: .
v_call: TRBV2
j_call: TRBJ2-1
cdr3_nt: TGTGCCAGCAGGAAGGACAGAAGCTCCTACAATGAGCAGTTCTTC
cdr3_aa: CASRKDRSSYNEQFF

clone_size: .
d_call: TRBD1
v_call: TRBV3-1/TRBV3-2
j_call: TRBJ1-2
cdr3_nt: TGTGCCAGCAGCCAGTTCCAGGGGGCTGGGACTGGCTACACCTTC
cdr3_aa: CASSQFQGAGTGYTF

clone_size: .
d_call: .
v_call: TRBV10-3
j_call: TRBJ1-1
cdr3_nt: TGTGCCATCAGTTTACTCGAACAAAACACTGAAGCTTTCTTT
cdr3_aa: CAISLLEQNTEAFF

clone_size: .
d_call: .
v_call: TRBV7-8
j_call: TRBJ1-6
cdr3_nt: TGTGCCAGCAGCTTAGCCAGGGGTTCACCCCTCCACTTT
cdr3_aa: CASSLARGSPLHF

clone_size: .
d_call: TRBD1
v_call: TRBV19
j_call: TRBJ2-1
cdr3_nt: TGTGCCAGTAGTATAGGAGGGACAGGGTTTCGCAATGAGCAGTTCTTC
cdr3_aa: CASSIGGTGFRNEQFF

clone_size: .
d_call: TRBD1
v_call: TRBV10-1
j_call: TRBJ1-2
cdr3_nt: TGCGCCAGCAGTGAGCCCGGACAGGGAGTGGATGGCTACACCTTC
cdr3_aa: CASSEPGQGVDGYTF

clone_size: .
d_call: .
v_call: TRBV18
j_call: TRBJ1-1
cdr3_nt: TGTGCCAGCTCCCCAGGGAGGGACACTGAAGCTTTCTTT
cdr3_aa: CASSPGRDTEAFF

clone_size: few
d_call: TRBD2
v_call: TRBV7-3
j_call: TRBJ2-5
cdr3_nt: TGTGCCAGCAGCCTAGCGGCGGGGGGGCCGGAGACCCAGTACTTC
cdr3_aa: CASSLAAGGPETQYF

clone_size: .
d_call: .
v_call: TRBV4-1
j_call: TRBJ2-2
cdr3_nt: TGCGCCAGCAGCCAAGTCTTTAGGACGCAAACAACCGGGGAGCTGTTTTTT
cdr3_aa: CASSQVFRTQTTGELFF

clone_size: .
d_call: TRBD1
v_call: TRBV3-1/TRBV3-2
j_call: TRBJ1-3
cdr3_nt: TGTGCCAGCAGCCTTACAGGGGGCTCTGGAAACACCATATATTTT
cdr3_aa: CASSLTGGSGNTIYF

clone_size: .
d_call: .
v_call: TRBV12-5
j_call: TRBJ2-2
cdr3_nt: TGTGCTAGTGGTTTGGTACCGGTTAACACCGGGGAGCTGTTTTTT
cdr3_aa: CASGLVPVNTGELFF

clone_size: .
d_call: TRBD2
v_call: TRBV5-4
j_call: TRBJ2-3
cdr3_nt: TGTGCCACCGCCGGGGGGTCCCGCACAGATACGCAGTATTTT
cdr3_aa: CATAGGSRTDTQYF

clone_size: .
d_call: .
v_call: TRBV20-1
j_call: TRBJ1-2
cdr3_nt: TGCAGTGCTAGTGGAGAGTATAACTATGGCTACACCTTC
cdr3_aa: CSASGEYNYGYTF

clone_size: .
d_call: TRBD2
v_call: TRBV19
j_call: TRBJ2-2
cdr3_nt: TGTGCCAGTACCCCGTTAAGGCTAGCGGATATGAACACCGGGGAGCTGTTTTTT
cdr3_aa: CASTPLRLADMNTGELFF